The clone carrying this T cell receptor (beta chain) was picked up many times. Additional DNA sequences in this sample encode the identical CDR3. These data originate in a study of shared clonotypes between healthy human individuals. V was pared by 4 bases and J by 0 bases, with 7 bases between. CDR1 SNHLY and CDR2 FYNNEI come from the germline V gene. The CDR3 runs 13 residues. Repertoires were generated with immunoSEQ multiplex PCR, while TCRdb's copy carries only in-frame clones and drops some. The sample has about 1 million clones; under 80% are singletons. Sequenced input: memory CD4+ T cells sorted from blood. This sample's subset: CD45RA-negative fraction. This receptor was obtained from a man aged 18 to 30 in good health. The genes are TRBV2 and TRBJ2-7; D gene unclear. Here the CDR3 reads CASSVSPSYEQYF. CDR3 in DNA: TGTGCCAGCAGTGTGTCCCCCTCCTACGAGCAGTACTTC.